This TCR beta chain stems from a study of T cell repertoires in cytomegalovirus infection. Study-wide background: CMV infection plus the matching HLA type was flagged by public TCR beta signatures.

The CDR3 is made up of 14 amino acids. The V gene's germline CDR1 is LGHDT and CDR2 YNNKEL (reference sequence). Between the trimmed V and J ends, which lost 1 base and 2 bases, there was a span of 7 bases. TCRdb recomputed calls from the reads with MiXCR, one row per CDR3 protein. The data contain around 450,000 distinct CDR3 sequences, 31% of them seen just once; the ten biggest clones take up roughly 15%. The chain combines TRBV3-1 with TRBJ2-3, with unresolved D. The receptor's source is a human donor in good health (CMV status not recorded). Some clones in this sample may be carry-over from other donors' samples. What was sequenced was PBMCs. For the CDR3, the DNA is TGTGCCAGCAGCCAAGTTAGGTACACAGATACGCAGTATTTT. Its protein product is CASSQVRYTDTQYF.